These 21 T cell receptor beta chains share one sample of origin, sequenced in a study of shared clonotypes between healthy human individuals. TCRdb keeps only in-frame clones here, not all; method: immunoSEQ multiplex PCR. The sample consists of approximately 1,500,000 clones, around 97% of them appearing once. Sequenced: naive CD4+ T cells sorted from blood. Subset noted: CD45RA+ positively selected. The receptor set was obtained from a young man in good health.

The V and J genes are TRBV11-2 and TRBJ2-5; D possibly corresponds to TRBD1 (6 bases). Germline V CDR1 and CDR2: SGHAT, FQNNGV. The ends were cut back, 1 base at V and 5 bases at J, with 14 bases in the middle. This CDR3 spans 15 amino acids. CDR3 DNA sequence: TGTGCCAGCAGCTTAGTCAAGGGCAGGGGTGAGACCCAGTACTTC. Protein: CASSLVKGRGETQYF.

This chain links TRBV10-3 with TRBJ2-1; 8 positions agree with TRBD2. Germline V gene data show CDR1 as ENHRY and CDR2 as SYGVKD. The CDR3 sequence is 14 residues long. V shed 6 bases and J 5 bases; nucleotides not matched to a gene: 6. In DNA, the CDR3 is TGTGCCATCAGGCCGGGACTAGGGAACAATGAGCAGTTCTTC. The encoded protein is CAIRPGLGNNEQFF.

The V call is TRBV28, the J call TRBJ2-2, with 7 bases aligning to TRBD1. The CDR3 length is 15 residues. V lost 7 bases and J lost 6; bases outside the gene matches: 11. CDR1 is MDHEN and CDR2 is SYDVKM in the germline V gene. The CDR3 reads CASTMDRRHAGELFF. Written as DNA, the CDR3 is TGTGCCAGCACCATGGACAGGCGCCACGCCGGGGAGCTGTTTTTT.

The V call is TRBV9, the J call TRBJ2-1, with 12 bases lining up with TRBD2. Germline V gives CDR1 SGDLS, CDR2 YYNGEE. Losses at the gene ends were 4 bases for V and 5 bases for J; bases not matched to a gene: 10. This CDR3 region has 17 residues. The CDR3 reads CASSPRTSGKADNEQFF. DNA of the CDR3: TGTGCCAGCAGCCCCAGGACTAGCGGGAAAGCTGACAATGAGCAGTTCTTC.

This chain links TRBV2 with TRBJ1-4; 7 bases line up with TRBD1. The V segment lost 3 bases and the J segment 7 bases; nucleotides outside the gene matches: 8. CDR3 length equals 15 residues. CDR1 and CDR2 from the germline V gene are SNHLY and FYNNEI. In DNA, the CDR3 is TGTGCCAGCAGTGATGTAGGGGGCGCAGGTGAAAAACTGTTTTTT. Its translation: CASSDVGGAGEKLFF.

This clone has just a few counts. The chain links TRBV5-1 to TRBJ2-3; TRBD1 aligns across 8 bases. The germline V gene encodes CDR1 SGHRS and CDR2 YFSETQ. After removal of 6 bases from V and 2 bases from J, the junction contained 5 bases not matched to a gene. The CDR3 contains 14 residues. The CDR3 spells CASKAQGATDTQYF. Written as DNA, the CDR3 is TGCGCCAGCAAAGCCCAGGGGGCCACAGATACGCAGTATTTT.

The V and J genes are TRBV4-2 and TRBJ2-3; 13 bases are shared with TRBD2. Germline CDR1 reads LGHNA; CDR2 reads YNFKEQ. Germline trimming cut 2 bases from V and 6 bases from J; bases unmatched to any gene: 8. The CDR3 is 17 amino acids. As DNA, the CDR3 is TGTGCCAGCAGCCAAATAACTAGCGGGAGGGCCGGGGATACGCAGTATTTT. Its translation: CASSQITSGRAGDTQYF.

The gene calls are TRBV4-1 and TRBJ2-1; tentatively, D is TRBD2 (6 bases). The germline V and J ends were trimmed by 3 bases and 9 bases, with 12 bases remaining between them. Germline lookup yields CDR1 MGHRA and CDR2 YSYEKL. This CDR3 has 13 amino acids. The CDR3 sequence: CASSQPGLPEQFF. In DNA form, the CDR3 reads TGCGCCAGCAGCCAGCCGGGACTGCCTGAGCAGTTCTTC.

The rearrangement joins TRBV10-3 to TRBJ1-4; no clear D. Germline assignment: CDR1 ENHRY and CDR2 SYGVKD. The V end lost 6 bases, the J end lost 0 bases, and 8 bases lay between the germline ends. The CDR3 runs 14 residues. The CDR3 DNA follows: TGTGCCATCAGACCGTACGCAACTAATGAAAAACTGTTTTTT. This translates into CAIRPYATNEKLFF.

V is TRBV5-4 and J is TRBJ2-6, with 7 bases fitting TRBD1. The CDR3 is 20 residues long. V was clipped by 4 bases and J by 0 bases; unmatched bases: 16. Germline CDR1 SGHNT, CDR2 YYREEE (reference sequence). The CDR3 here is CASSPGTVSPESSGANVLTF. The DNA for the CDR3 is TGTGCCAGCAGCCCCGGGACAGTAAGCCCCGAGAGCTCTGGGGCCAACGTCCTGACTTTC.

CDR3 sequence reads: CASSQVPLLAEQYEQYF. CDR3 in DNA: TGTGCCAGCAGTCAAGTCCCCCTACTAGCGGAGCAATACGAGCAGTACTTC. This chain joins TRBV6-1 and TRBJ2-7; 8 bases agree with TRBD2. Germline values: CDR1 MNHNS, CDR2 SASEGT. The CDR3 has 17 amino acids. Germline trimming cut 5 bases from V and 4 bases from J; bases unmatched to any gene: 16.

The chain uses TRBV20-1 and TRBJ2-1; no clear D gene. V dropped 6 bases and J dropped 7 bases, with 10 bases sitting between them. The V gene's germline CDR1 is DFQATT and CDR2 SNEGSKA (reference sequence). This CDR3 has 11 amino acids. The CDR3 coding sequence is TGCAGTGCGCCCTCATCGAATGAGCAGTTCTTC. Protein product: CSAPSSNEQFF.

The chain combines TRBV18 with TRBJ1-2; D remains unclear. The CDR3 sequence is 15 residues long. Germline V gene sequence: CDR1 KGHSH, CDR2 LQKENI. V was trimmed by 3 bases and J by 0 bases, leaving 11 bases between them. This CDR3 reads CASSPSWGTNYGYTF. CDR3 in DNA: TGTGCCAGCTCACCTTCATGGGGAACTAACTATGGCTACACCTTC.

The CDR3 region has the DNA TGTGCCAGCAGCTTCAGACTAGCGGGTGACAATGAGCAGTTCTTC. It translates to CASSFRLAGDNEQFF. V gene TRBV7-9 combines with J gene TRBJ2-1, with 10 bases aligning to TRBD2. CDR1 and CDR2 (germline): SEHNR, FQNEAQ (reference sequence). The CDR3 is 15 residues long. Trimming cost V 3 bases and J 5 bases; bases outside gene matches: 4.

CDR3 region: CASSHPATSGSSYNEQFF. CDR3 nucleotide sequence: TGTGCCAGCAGCCACCCCGCCACTAGCGGAAGCTCCTACAATGAGCAGTTCTTC. This chain uses TRBV11-2 with TRBJ2-1; 8 positions match TRBD2. The trim removed 5 bases at V and 0 bases at J, leaving 12 bases unmatched. Germline V gene lookup returns CDR1 SGHAT and CDR2 FQNNGV. The CDR3 sequence is 18 residues long.

The chain carries TRBV19 and TRBJ2-3, with TRBD1 matching 7 bases. J lost 3 bases, V lost 6 bases, and 3 bases had no gene match. Germline CDR1 LNHDA, CDR2 SQIVND (reference sequence). CDR3 length: 13 amino acids. The CDR3 reads CASRRQGTDTQYF. The CDR3, as DNA: TGTGCCAGTAGAAGACAGGGTACAGATACGCAGTATTTT.

The chain combines TRBV28 with TRBJ1-5; TRBD1 matches 7 bases. V shed 5 bases, J shed 2 bases, and the junction held 6 bases outside the gene matches. In germline, CDR1 is MDHEN, CDR2 SYDVKM. The CDR3 loop spans 15 amino acids. The CDR3 DNA sequence: TGTGCCAGCAGTATCAGACAGGGTGGCAATCAGCCCCAGCATTTT. Protein sequence: CASSIRQGGNQPQHF.

The chain uses TRBV4-1 and TRBJ2-3; D might be TRBD1 (6 bases). Trimming took 4 bases from V and 7 from J, leaving 12 bases between them. Looked up from germline, CDR1 is MGHRA and CDR2 is YSYEKL. The CDR3 contains 13 residues. CDR3 loop: CASSLDRINTQYF. The CDR3 DNA reads TGCGCCAGCAGCCTGGACAGAATTAATACGCAGTATTTT.

The gene calls are TRBV7-2 and TRBJ1-4; D gene unclear. The CDR3 is 13 residues long. From germline, CDR1 is SGHTA and CDR2 FQGNSA. Deletions cut 5 bases from V and 8 bases from J, with 12 bases between. DNA for the CDR3: TGTGCCAGCAGCCTCATCTTGGGGGAAAAACTGTTTTTT. Translated, it gives CASSLILGEKLFF.

The chain has TRBV28 and TRBJ1-3; D ambiguous. The CDR3 sequence is 14 residues long. Looked up from germline, CDR1 is MDHEN and CDR2 is SYDVKM. V lost 3 bases, J lost 0 bases, and 6 bases lay in between. This CDR3 is CASSFQLSGNTIYF. CDR3 bases: TGTGCCAGCAGTTTCCAGCTCTCTGGAAACACCATATATTTT.

This chain uses TRBV29-1 with TRBJ2-7; 7 nucleotides line up with TRBD1. Per germline, CDR1 SQVTM and CDR2 ANQGSEA. The CDR3 is made up of 12 amino acids. Trimming took 4 bases from V and 6 from J; bases not matched to a gene: 6. The CDR3: CSVGQGLGEQYF. The CDR3 region has the DNA TGCAGCGTTGGACAGGGCCTCGGCGAGCAGTACTTC.